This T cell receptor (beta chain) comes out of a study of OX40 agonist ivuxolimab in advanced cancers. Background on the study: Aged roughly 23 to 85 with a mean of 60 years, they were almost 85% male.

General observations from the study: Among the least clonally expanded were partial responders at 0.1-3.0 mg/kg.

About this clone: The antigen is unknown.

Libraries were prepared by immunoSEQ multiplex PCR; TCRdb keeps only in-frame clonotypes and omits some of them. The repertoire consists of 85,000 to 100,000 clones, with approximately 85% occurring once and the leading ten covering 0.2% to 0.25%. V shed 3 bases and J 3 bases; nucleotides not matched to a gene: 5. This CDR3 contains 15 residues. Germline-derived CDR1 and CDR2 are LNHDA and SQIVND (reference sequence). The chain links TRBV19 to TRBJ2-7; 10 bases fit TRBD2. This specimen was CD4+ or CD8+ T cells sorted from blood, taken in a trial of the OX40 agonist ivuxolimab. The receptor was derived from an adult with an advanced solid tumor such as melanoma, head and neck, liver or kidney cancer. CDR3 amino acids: CASSILASGSYEQYF. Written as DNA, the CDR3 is TGTGCCAGTAGTATTTTGGCTAGCGGGAGCTACGAGCAGTACTTC.